Sequencing of this TCR beta chain was carried out in a study of response to subunit inactivated influenza vaccine. Findings and limits, study-wide: Each seasonal influenza vaccination, the authors suggested, recruits few new T cells.

Points on this clonotype: Its antigen is unidentified.

Via MiXCR, TCRdb re-called the RT-PCR reads, giving one row per CDR3 protein. The table records about 830,000 distinct CDR3 sequences, less than 20% of them present only once. Germline assignment: CDR1 ENHRY and CDR2 SYGVKD. After removal of 6 bases from V and 4 bases from J, the junction contained 4 bases not matched to a gene. This CDR3 is 13 amino acids long. This clonotype originated in a man aged 45-65 years who received an inactivated influenza vaccine. The chain employs TRBV10-3 and TRBJ1-1; TRBD1 matches at 8 bases. The specimen was PBMCs from blood, collected approximately 5 days after vaccination. The CDR3 protein is CAIRDTGGTEAFF. The CDR3 nucleotides read TGTGCCATCAGGGACACAGGGGGCACTGAAGCTTTCTTT.